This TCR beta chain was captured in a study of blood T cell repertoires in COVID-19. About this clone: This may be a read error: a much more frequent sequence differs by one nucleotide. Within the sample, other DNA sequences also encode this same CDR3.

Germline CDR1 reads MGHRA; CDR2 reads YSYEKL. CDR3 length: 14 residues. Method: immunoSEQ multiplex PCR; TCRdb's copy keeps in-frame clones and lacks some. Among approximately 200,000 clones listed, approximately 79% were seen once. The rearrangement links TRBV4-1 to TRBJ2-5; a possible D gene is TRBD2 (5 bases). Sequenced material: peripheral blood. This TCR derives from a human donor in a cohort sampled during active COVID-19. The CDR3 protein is CASSQTGGSETQYF. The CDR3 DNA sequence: TGTGCCAGCAGCCAAACCGGAGGATCAGAGACCCAGTACTTC.